This T cell receptor beta chain comes out of a study of blood T cell repertoires in COVID-19. CDR3 length: 14 residues. The germline V gene has CDR1 SGHTA and CDR2 FQGNSA. With 3 bases removed from V and 7 bases from J, the gap between germline ends came to 13 bases. Participant-given clinical history determined each cohort assignment. Only in-frame clones appear in the TCRdb table, and some are missing; sequencing was by immunoSEQ multiplex PCR. Among hundreds of thousands of clones listed, roughly 86% were seen once. This clone was found once. This TCR derives from a young woman who had recovered from COVID-19. Material for sequencing was PBMCs or T cells enriched from blood (not recorded which). This chain connects TRBV7-2 to TRBJ1-3; TRBD1 might be the D (6 bases). The CDR3, as DNA: TGTGCCAGCAGCTTTGGGGCCCAGGGGAACACCATATATTTT. Translating gives CASSFGAQGNTIYF. Full variable domain (outside the CDR3, taken from reference TRBV7-2 and TRBJ1-3): GAGVSQSPSNKVTEKGKDVELRCDPISGHTALYWYRQSLGQGLEFLIYFQGNSAPDKSGLPSDRFSAERTGGSVSTLTIQRTQQEDSAVYLCASSFGAQGNTIYFGEGSWLTVV.